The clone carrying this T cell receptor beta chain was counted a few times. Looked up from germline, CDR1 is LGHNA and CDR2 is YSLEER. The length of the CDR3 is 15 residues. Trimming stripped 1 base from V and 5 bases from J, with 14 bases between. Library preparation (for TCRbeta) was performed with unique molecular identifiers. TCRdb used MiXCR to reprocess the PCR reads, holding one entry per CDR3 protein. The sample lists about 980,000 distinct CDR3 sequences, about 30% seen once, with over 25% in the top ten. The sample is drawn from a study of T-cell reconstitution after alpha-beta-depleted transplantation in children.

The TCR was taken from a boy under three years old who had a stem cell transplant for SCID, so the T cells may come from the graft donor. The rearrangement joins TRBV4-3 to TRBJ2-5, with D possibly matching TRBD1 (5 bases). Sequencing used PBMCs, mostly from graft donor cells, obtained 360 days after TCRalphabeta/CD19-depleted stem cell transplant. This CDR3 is CASSQVRGSTETQYF. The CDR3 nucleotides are TGCGCCAGCAGCCAAGTAAGGGGTAGTACGGAGACCCAGTACTTC.